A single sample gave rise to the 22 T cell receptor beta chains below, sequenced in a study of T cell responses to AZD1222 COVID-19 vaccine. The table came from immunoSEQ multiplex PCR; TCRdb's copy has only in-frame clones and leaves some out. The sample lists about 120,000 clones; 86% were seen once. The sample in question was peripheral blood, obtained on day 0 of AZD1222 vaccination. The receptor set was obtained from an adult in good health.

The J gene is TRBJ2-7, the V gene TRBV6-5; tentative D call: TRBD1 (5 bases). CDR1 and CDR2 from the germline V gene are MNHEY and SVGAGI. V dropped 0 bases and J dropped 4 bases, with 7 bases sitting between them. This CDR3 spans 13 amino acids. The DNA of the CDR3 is TGTGCCAGCAGTTACTCGGGGCGGTACGAGCAGTACTTC. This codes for CASSYSGRYEQYF.

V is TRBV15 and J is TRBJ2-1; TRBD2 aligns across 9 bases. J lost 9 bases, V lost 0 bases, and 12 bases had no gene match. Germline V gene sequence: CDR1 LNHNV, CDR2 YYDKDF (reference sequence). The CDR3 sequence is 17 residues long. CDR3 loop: CATSRDVASGIQGEQFF. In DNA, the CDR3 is TGTGCCACCAGCAGAGATGTGGCTAGCGGGATTCAGGGTGAGCAGTTCTTC.

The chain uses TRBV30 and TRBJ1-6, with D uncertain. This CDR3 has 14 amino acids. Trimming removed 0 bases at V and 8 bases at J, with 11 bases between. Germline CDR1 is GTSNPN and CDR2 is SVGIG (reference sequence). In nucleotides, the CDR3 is TGTGCCTGGAGTGTACGGGCCTTGGATTCACCCCTCCACTTT. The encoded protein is CAWSVRALDSPLHF.

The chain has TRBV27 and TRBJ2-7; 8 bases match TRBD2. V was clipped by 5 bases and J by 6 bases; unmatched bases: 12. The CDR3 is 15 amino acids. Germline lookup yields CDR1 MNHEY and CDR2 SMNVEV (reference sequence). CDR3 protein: CASSTPGTSLREQYF. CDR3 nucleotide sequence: TGTGCCAGCAGTACCCCCGGGACTAGTTTACGCGAGCAGTACTTC.

CDR3 amino acids: CASGWDRGYSPLHF. The CDR3 DNA sequence: TGTGCCAGCGGATGGGACAGGGGTTATTCACCCCTCCACTTT. The chain is built from TRBV6-5 and TRBJ1-6, with 10 bases matching TRBD1. The CDR3 has 14 amino acids. J gave up 8 bases and V 8 bases, and 6 bases lay outside the gene matches. Germline CDR1 is MNHEY and CDR2 is SVGAGI.

This CDR3 is CATSDSDRGHQPQHF. The DNA of the CDR3 is TGTGCCACCAGTGATTCGGACAGGGGGCATCAGCCCCAGCATTTT. The genes are TRBV24-1 and TRBJ1-5; 11 bases align to TRBD1. Germline CDR1 reads KGHDR; CDR2 reads SFDVKD. Trimming removed 2 bases from V and 5 bases from J; junction bases left unmatched: 1. The CDR3 is made up of 15 amino acids.

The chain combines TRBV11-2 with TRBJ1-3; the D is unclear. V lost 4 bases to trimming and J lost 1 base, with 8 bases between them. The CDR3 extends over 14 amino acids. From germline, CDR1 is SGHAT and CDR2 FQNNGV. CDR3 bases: TGTGCCAGCAGCTGGCAGGAATCTGGAAACACCATATATTTT. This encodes CASSWQESGNTIYF. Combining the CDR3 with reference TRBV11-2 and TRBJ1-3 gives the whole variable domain EAGVAQSPRYKIIEKRQSVAFWCNPISGHATLYWYQQILGQGPKLLIQFQNNGVVDDSQLPKDRFSAERLKGVDSTLKIQPAKLEDSAVYLCASSWQESGNTIYFGEGSWLTVV.

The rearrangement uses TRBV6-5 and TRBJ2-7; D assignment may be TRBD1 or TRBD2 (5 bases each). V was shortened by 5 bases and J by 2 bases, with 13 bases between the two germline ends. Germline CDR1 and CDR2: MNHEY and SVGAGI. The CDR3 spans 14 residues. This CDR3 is CASSQQAGAYEQYF. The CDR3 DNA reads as TGTGCCAGCAGTCAACAGGCCGGGGCCTACGAGCAGTACTTC.

CDR3 DNA: TGTGCCAGCAGCCCATGGGGACAGCCAAAGGGGGAACAGTTCTTC. Translation: CASSPWGQPKGEQFF. The chain has TRBV7-7 and TRBJ2-1; 7 positions match TRBD1. Germline-derived CDR1 and CDR2 are SSHAT and FNYEAQ (reference sequence). The CDR3 length is 15 residues. V shed 5 bases and J 13 bases; nucleotides not matched to a gene: 17.

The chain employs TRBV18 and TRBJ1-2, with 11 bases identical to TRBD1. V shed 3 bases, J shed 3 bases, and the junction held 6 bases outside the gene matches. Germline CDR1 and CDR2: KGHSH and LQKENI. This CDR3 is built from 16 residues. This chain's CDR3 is CASSPTGQGADYGYTF. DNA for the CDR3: TGTGCCAGCTCACCCACCGGACAGGGGGCAGACTATGGCTACACCTTC.

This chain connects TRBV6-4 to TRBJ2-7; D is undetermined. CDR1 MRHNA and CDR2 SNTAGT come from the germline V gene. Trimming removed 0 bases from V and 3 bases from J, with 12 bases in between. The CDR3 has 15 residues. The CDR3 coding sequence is TGTGCCAGCAGTGACTCCCACCAGTGGGACTACGAGCAGTACTTC. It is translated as CASSDSHQWDYEQYF.

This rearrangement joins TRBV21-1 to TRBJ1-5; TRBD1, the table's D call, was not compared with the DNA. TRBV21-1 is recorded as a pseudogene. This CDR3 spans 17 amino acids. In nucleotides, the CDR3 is TGTGCCAGCAGCAAAAGCGCGGACAGCAATAGCAATCAGCCCCAGCATTTT. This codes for CASSKSADSNSNQPQHF.

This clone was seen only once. The CDR3 loop is CASSQGLAGGEETQYF. The CDR3, as DNA: TGTGCCAGTAGCCAGGGACTAGCGGGAGGAGAAGAGACCCAGTACTTC. This chain joins TRBV19 and TRBJ2-5; TRBD2 matches 15 bases. J was trimmed by 3 bases and V by 6 bases; bases with no gene match: 5. The CDR3 has 16 residues. Germline V gene data show CDR1 as LNHDA and CDR2 as SQIVND (reference sequence).

The CDR3 spells CASRPTGTYEQYF. CDR3 DNA sequence: TGTGCCAGCAGACCTACAGGGACGTACGAGCAGTACTTC. The chain is built from TRBV5-5 and TRBJ2-7; a weak D match, TRBD1 (6 bases). V lost 5 bases to trimming and J lost 4 bases, with 13 bases between them. The CDR3 has 13 amino acids. Germline CDR1 SGHKS, CDR2 YYEKEE (reference sequence).

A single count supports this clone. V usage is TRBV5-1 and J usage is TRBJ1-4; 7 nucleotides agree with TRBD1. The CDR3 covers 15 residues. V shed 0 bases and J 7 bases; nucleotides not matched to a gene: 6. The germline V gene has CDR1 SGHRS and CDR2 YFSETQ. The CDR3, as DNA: TGCGCCAGCAGCTTGGCCAGACAGGGTGCTGAAAAACTGTTTTTT. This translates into CASSLARQGAEKLFF.

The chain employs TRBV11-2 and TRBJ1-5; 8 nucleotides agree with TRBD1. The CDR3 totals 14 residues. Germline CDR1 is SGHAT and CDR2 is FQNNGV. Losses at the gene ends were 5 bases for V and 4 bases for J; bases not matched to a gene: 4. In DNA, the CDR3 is TGTGCCAGCAGCCAGGGGGCAGGGAATCAGCCCCAGCATTTT. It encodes CASSQGAGNQPQHF.

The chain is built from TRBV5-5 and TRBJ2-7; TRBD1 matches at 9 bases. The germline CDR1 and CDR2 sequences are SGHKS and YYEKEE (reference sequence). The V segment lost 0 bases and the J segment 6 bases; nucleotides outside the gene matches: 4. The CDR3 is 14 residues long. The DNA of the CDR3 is TGTGCCAGCAGCTTGGGGGACAGGGTGGTCGAGCAGTACTTC. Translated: CASSLGDRVVEQYF. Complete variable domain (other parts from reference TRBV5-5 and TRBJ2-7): DAGVTQSPTHLIKTRGQQVTLRCSPISGHKSVSWYQQVLGQGPQFIFQYYEKEERGRGNFPDRFSARQFPNYSSELNVNALLLGDSALYLCASSLGDRVVEQYFGPGTRLTVT.

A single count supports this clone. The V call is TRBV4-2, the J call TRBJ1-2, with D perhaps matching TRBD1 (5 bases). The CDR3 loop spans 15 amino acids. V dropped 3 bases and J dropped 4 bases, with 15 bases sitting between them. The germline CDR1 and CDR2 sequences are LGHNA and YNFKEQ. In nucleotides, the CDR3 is TGTGCCAGCAGCCACGAACAAGGGGTGGGCTATGGCTACACCTTC. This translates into CASSHEQGVGYGYTF.

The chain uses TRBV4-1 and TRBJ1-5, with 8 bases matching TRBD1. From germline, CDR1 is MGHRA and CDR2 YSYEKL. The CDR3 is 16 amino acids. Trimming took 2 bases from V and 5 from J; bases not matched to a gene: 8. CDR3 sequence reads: CASSQPDREYHQPQHF. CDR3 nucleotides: TGCGCCAGCAGCCAACCGGACAGGGAGTACCATCAGCCCCAGCATTTT.

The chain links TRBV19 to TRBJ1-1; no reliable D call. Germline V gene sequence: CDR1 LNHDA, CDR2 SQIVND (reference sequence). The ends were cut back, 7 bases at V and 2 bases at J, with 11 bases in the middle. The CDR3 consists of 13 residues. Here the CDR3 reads CASTISVNTEAFF. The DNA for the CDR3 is TGTGCCAGTACCATCAGTGTTAACACTGAAGCTTTCTTT. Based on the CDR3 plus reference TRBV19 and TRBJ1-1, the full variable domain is DGGITQSPKYLFRKEGQNVTLSCEQNLNHDAMYWYRQDPGQGLRLIYYSQIVNDFQKGDIAEGYSVSREKKESFPLTVTSAQKNPTAFYLCASTISVNTEAFFGQGTRLTVV.

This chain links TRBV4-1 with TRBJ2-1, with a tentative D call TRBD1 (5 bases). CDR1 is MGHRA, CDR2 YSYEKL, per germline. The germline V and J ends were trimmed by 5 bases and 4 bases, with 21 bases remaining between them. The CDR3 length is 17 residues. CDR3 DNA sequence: TGCGCCAGCAGCACACCCTCCGGGCCAGGGAAATACAATGAGCAGTTCTTC. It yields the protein CASSTPSGPGKYNEQFF.

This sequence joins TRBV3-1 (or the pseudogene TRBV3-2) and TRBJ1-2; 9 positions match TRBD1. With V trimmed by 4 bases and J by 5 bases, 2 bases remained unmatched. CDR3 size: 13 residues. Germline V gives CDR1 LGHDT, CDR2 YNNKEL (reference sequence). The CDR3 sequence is CASSRQGGYGYTF. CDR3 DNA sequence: TGTGCCAGCAGCCGACAGGGGGGGTATGGCTACACCTTC.